This TCR beta chain was identified in a study of control samples from healthy donors and cancer patients. V was trimmed by 2 bases and J by 10 bases, leaving 12 bases between them. CDR1 WNHNN and CDR2 SYGVQD come from the germline V gene (reference sequence). The CDR3 extends over 13 amino acids. Assay: immunoSEQ multiplex PCR; the TCRdb copy retains only in-frame clones and omits some. The table includes some 120,000 clones, 85% to 90% detected once. This chain connects TRBV10-1 to TRBJ2-1; no reliable D call. The source is a man between 25 and 39 years old in good health. Material for sequencing was blood. CDR3 in DNA: TGCGCCAGCAGTGAGGCCTCCTTAGGAGAGCAGTTCTTC. It specifies CASSEASLGEQFF.